One sample yielded the 22 T cell receptor beta chains listed below, sequenced in a study of CD8 T cells in Susac syndrome. Random hexamers were used to reverse transcribe the RNA input (0.5 to 1 ug). A single record per CDR3 protein comes from TCRdb applying MiXCR to the immunoSEQ multiplex PCR reads. The table has 250,000 or so distinct CDR3 sequences, around 93% seen once. The sequenced sample was CD4+ T cells from PBMCs. Every receptor here comes from a human donor with multiple sclerosis.

The chain has TRBV6-5 and TRBJ1-5, with D hard to call. This CDR3 spans 16 amino acids. In germline, CDR1 is MNHEY, CDR2 SVGAGI. Trimming took 5 bases from V and 5 from J, leaving 19 bases between them. The CDR3 here is CASSNTRATMHQPQHF. DNA of the CDR3: TGTGCCAGCAGTAACACCCGGGCCACCATGCATCAGCCCCAGCATTTT.

The rearrangement joins TRBV3-1 to TRBJ2-4; D is possibly TRBD2 (5 bases). V gave up 4 bases and J gave up 4 bases, with 8 bases separating them. This CDR3 contains 13 residues. Germline V gene lookup returns CDR1 LGHDT and CDR2 YNNKEL (reference sequence). As DNA, the CDR3 is TGTGCCAGCAGCCCGGACTTAAAAAACATTCAGTACTTC. Amino acid sequence: CASSPDLKNIQYF.

The chain is built from TRBV6-2 or TRBV6-3 and TRBJ1-6; D ambiguous. This CDR3 comprises 13 residues. CDR1 is MNHEY, CDR2 SVGEGT, per germline. The V gene lost 0 bases and the J gene lost 8 bases, with 5 bases spanning the gap. The CDR3 region is CASSYSEDSPLHF. CDR3 nucleotides: TGTGCCAGCAGTTACTCGGAGGATTCACCCCTCCACTTT.

J is TRBJ2-5 and V is TRBV20-1; unclear D gene. Germline CDR1 is DFQATT and CDR2 is SNEGSKA (reference sequence). The CDR3 covers 10 residues. Deletions cut 7 bases from V and 3 bases from J, with 6 bases between. In DNA, the CDR3 is TGCAGTGGCAGAAAAGAGACCCAGTACTTC. Residues: CSGRKETQYF.

The chain links TRBV29-1 to TRBJ2-7, with D possibly being TRBD2 (6 bases). V lost 6 bases to trimming and J lost 2 bases, with 17 bases between them. The CDR3 consists of 14 residues. Germline V lookup: CDR1 SQVTM, CDR2 ANQGSEA. The CDR3 DNA follows: TGCAGCGTAGGGCGGGACCGAGGGACCTACGAGCAGTACTTC. Translated: CSVGRDRGTYEQYF.

The rearrangement joins TRBV12-3 or TRBV12-4 to TRBJ1-2; D gene uncertain. With 5 bases removed from V and 5 bases from J, the gap between germline ends came to 15 bases. The CDR3 runs to 14 residues. CDR3 protein: CASSGVGVPYGYTF. Here the CDR3 DNA reads TGTGCCAGCAGTGGGGTTGGGGTCCCGTATGGCTACACCTTC.

The rearrangement links TRBV4-2 to TRBJ1-4; perhaps TRBD1 as D (6 bases). This CDR3 comprises 18 residues. CDR1 is LGHNA, CDR2 YNFKEQ, per germline. V was clipped by 0 bases and J by 10 bases, with 24 bases between them. The CDR3 DNA reads TGTGCCAGCAGCCAAGAGGTTCCTCAAGCAGGGGCGCGGGTAAAACTGTTTTTT. It codes for CASSQEVPQAGARVKLFF.

This clonotype was seen once. V gene TRBV29-1 combines with J gene TRBJ1-1; the D is unclear. Per the germline V gene, CDR1 is SQVTM and CDR2 is ANQGSEA. The CDR3 is made up of 10 amino acids. The ends were cut back, 7 bases at V and 4 bases at J, with 7 bases in the middle. The CDR3 loop reads CSAGATEAFF. The CDR3, as DNA: TGCAGCGCCGGAGCCACTGAAGCTTTCTTT.

The chain uses TRBV6-1 and TRBJ1-2; D is possibly TRBD1 (5 bases). CDR3 length: 17 residues. The germline gives CDR1 MNHNS, CDR2 SASEGT. The V and J ends lost 6 bases and 4 bases respectively, with 24 bases between them. In nucleotides, the CDR3 is TGTGCCAGCAGGACATATGACGGGACGTCGGCGTCCTATGGCTACACCTTC. Residues: CASRTYDGTSASYGYTF.

The chain couples TRBV20-1 to TRBJ2-7; D is unclear. Trimming removed 3 bases from V and 3 bases from J, with 12 bases in between. Germline V CDR1 and CDR2: DFQATT, SNEGSKA (reference sequence). This CDR3 region has 13 residues. The DNA for the CDR3 is TGCAGTGCTAGCTATGATGCAGGCTACGAGCAGTACTTC. It is translated as CSASYDAGYEQYF.

The genes are TRBV9 and TRBJ2-3, with 9 bases aligning to TRBD2. Germline CDR1 reads SGDLS; CDR2 reads YYNGEE. The V segment lost 4 bases and the J segment 4 bases; nucleotides outside the gene matches: 19. The CDR3 has 19 amino acids. The DNA of the CDR3 is TGTGCCAGCAGCCCGCGTCCTCCTCTGCTAGCGGGAAGCGCAGATACGCAGTATTTT. This codes for CASSPRPPLLAGSADTQYF. The variable domain in full, completed from reference TRBV9 and TRBJ2-3, reads DSGVTQTPKHLITATGQRVTLRCSPRSGDLSVYWYQQSLDQGLQFLIQYYNGEERAKGNILERFSAQQFPDLHSELNLSSLELGDSALYFCASSPRPPLLAGSADTQYFGPGTRLTVL.

The J gene is TRBJ2-5, the V gene TRBV18; D is perhaps TRBD1 or TRBD2 (5 bases each). CDR1 KGHSH and CDR2 LQKENI come from the germline V gene. The CDR3 contains 15 residues. The ends were cut back, 1 base at V and 5 bases at J, with 14 bases in the middle. The CDR3 sequence: CASSPLRGDAETQYF. The CDR3 nucleotides read TGTGCCAGCTCACCACTTCGAGGGGATGCGGAGACCCAGTACTTC.

This clonotype was counted a single time. The chain recombines TRBV10-3 with TRBJ2-5, with no clear D. The CDR3 totals 15 residues. V was clipped by 4 bases and J by 5 bases, with 17 bases between them. The germline V gene has CDR1 ENHRY and CDR2 SYGVKD. The CDR3 DNA is TGTGCCATCAGTGGAGGAAGAGGTTCTGGTGAGACCCAGTACTTC. It yields the protein CAISGGRGSGETQYF.

The rearrangement uses TRBV4-1 and TRBJ2-6, with a tentative D call TRBD2 (6 bases). The ends were cut back, 4 bases at V and 0 bases at J, with 13 bases in the middle. The CDR3 consists of 17 residues. The germline CDR1 and CDR2 sequences are MGHRA and YSYEKL. The CDR3 DNA follows: TGCGCCAGCAGCCCATGGACCGGGGGCTCTGGGGCCAACGTCCTGACTTTC. Translating it yields CASSPWTGGSGANVLTF.

The rearrangement links TRBV19 to TRBJ2-5; D uncertain. CDR1 and CDR2 (germline): LNHDA, SQIVND (reference sequence). The V and J ends lost 5 bases and 5 bases respectively, with 12 bases between them. The CDR3 contains 13 residues. CDR3: CASSGSWRETQYF. CDR3 nucleotide sequence: TGTGCCAGTAGTGGTTCTTGGCGGGAGACCCAGTACTTC.

The V call is TRBV12-3 or TRBV12-4, the J call TRBJ1-1; TRBD1 is a possible D gene (6 bases). V lost 6 bases and J lost 0, with 14 bases in between. This CDR3 is 15 amino acids long. CDR3 bases: TGTGCCAGCAGCCTCCTACAGGGCATGAACACTGAAGCTTTCTTT. This sequence encodes CASSLLQGMNTEAFF.

The chain carries TRBV2 and TRBJ2-7, with 7 bases identical to TRBD2. Germline loops: CDR1 SNHLY, CDR2 FYNNEI. The V gene end was trimmed by 7 bases and the J gene end by 6 bases; junction bases not matched to a gene: 15. This CDR3 has 15 residues. CDR3 DNA sequence: TGTGCCAGCACCACCCCCCGGGCGGGGGTGTGCGAGCAGTACGTC. The encoded protein is CASTTPRAGVCEQYV.

This rearrangement joins TRBV9 to TRBJ2-5; 7 bases are shared with TRBD1. J gave up 7 bases and V 3 bases, and 6 bases lay outside the gene matches. This CDR3 contains 13 residues. The germline V gene encodes CDR1 SGDLS and CDR2 YYNGEE. The CDR3 sequence is CASSGRDSGTQYF. As DNA, the CDR3 is TGTGCCAGCAGCGGAAGGGACAGCGGGACCCAGTACTTC.

This chain connects TRBV30 to TRBJ2-2; 9 bases line up with TRBD2. Germline values: CDR1 GTSNPN, CDR2 SVGIG (reference sequence). The CDR3 sequence is 15 residues long. Trimming at V came to 1 base and at J to 3 bases, leaving 3 bases not matched to a gene. CDR3 protein: CAWSGGLAYTGELFF. The DNA of the CDR3 is TGTGCCTGGAGTGGTGGACTAGCGTACACCGGGGAGCTGTTTTTT.

The chain has TRBV19 and TRBJ1-4; tentative D call: TRBD1 (5 bases). Trimming removed 5 bases from V and 7 bases from J, with 11 bases in between. Germline V lookup: CDR1 LNHDA, CDR2 SQIVND (reference sequence). The CDR3 is 13 amino acids. The CDR3 nucleotides are TGTGCCAGTAGTTCTGACAGTCTTGAAAAACTGTTTTTT. Translated: CASSSDSLEKLFF.

The chain carries TRBV13 and TRBJ2-2; TRBD2 is a possible D gene (7 bases). The CDR3 contains 15 residues. Germline V lookup: CDR1 PRHDT, CDR2 FYEKMQ (reference sequence). The V and J ends lost 2 bases and 10 bases respectively, with 17 bases between them. CDR3 bases: TGTGCCAGCAGCTTACCGACTGGGGGGGCGGAGGAGCTGTTTTTT. Protein sequence: CASSLPTGGAEELFF.

Of note for this clonotype: Relative to the germline gene, one junction end is altered; a read error may explain this. The V call is TRBV29-1, the J call TRBJ1-1; D is unclear. Germline-derived CDR1 and CDR2 are SQVTM and ANQGSEA. The CDR3 length is 13 residues. CDR3 sequence: CSVVGRFRAEVFF. In DNA form, the CDR3 reads TGCAGCGTTGTTGGTCGGTTTAGGGCAGAAGTTTTCTTT.